A single sample gave rise to the 27 T cell receptor beta chains below, sequenced in a study of PD-1 blockade in classical Hodgkin lymphoma. TCRdb keeps only in-frame clones here, not all; method: immunoSEQ multiplex PCR. The sample contains 90,000 to 100,000 clones, just under 80% of which appear only once. The time point: cycle 4 day 1 (C4D1), after 5 to 7 weeks of nivolumab. Every one of the patients relapsed after autologous stem cell transplantation (brentuximab vedotin exposure was variable). The specimen comprised peripheral blood mononuclear cells (PBMCs), sampled before the fourth cycle of nivolumab. The receptors come from a human donor with classical Hodgkin lymphoma.

The rearrangement joins TRBV19 to TRBJ2-3; TRBD2 matches 10 bases. The CDR3 is made up of 17 amino acids. V was pared by 2 bases and J by 1 base, with 6 bases of the junction left unmatched. From germline, CDR1 is LNHDA and CDR2 SQIVND (reference sequence). The CDR3, as DNA: TGTGCCAGTAGTATACGTCTAGCGGGGGCCGGCACAGATACGCAGTATTTT. It is translated as CASSIRLAGAGTDTQYF. The variable domain in full, with the rest retrieved from reference TRBV19 and TRBJ2-3, is DGGITQSPKYLFRKEGQNVTLSCEQNLNHDAMYWYRQDPGQGLRLIYYSQIVNDFQKGDIAEGYSVSREKKESFPLTVTSAQKNPTAFYLCASSIRLAGAGTDTQYFGPGTRLTVL.

The rearrangement joins TRBV7-8 to TRBJ1-5; 8 nucleotides agree with TRBD1. This CDR3 is 17 amino acids long. Germline loops: CDR1 SGHVS, CDR2 FQNEAQ. Trimming at V came to 1 base and at J to 0 bases, leaving 5 bases not matched to a gene. The CDR3 here is CASSLGQGSDSNQPQHF. In DNA form, the CDR3 reads TGTGCCAGCAGCTTAGGACAGGGGTCGGATAGCAATCAGCCCCAGCATTTT.

The rearrangement links TRBV13 to TRBJ2-5; 7 bases align to TRBD2. Germline-derived CDR1 and CDR2 are PRHDT and FYEKMQ (reference sequence). The CDR3 runs to 15 residues. The trim removed 4 bases at V and 4 bases at J, leaving 9 bases unmatched. The CDR3 DNA reads TGTGCCAGCAGCTCCTACGGACTAGGTACAGAGACCCAGTACTTC. Translation gives CASSSYGLGTETQYF.

This clone has more than one count but fewer than ten. The V gene is TRBV9, the J gene TRBJ1-5; D call uncertain. Trimming shortened V by 4 bases and J by 7 bases, and 12 bases separated the two germline ends. Germline-derived CDR1 and CDR2 are SGDLS and YYNGEE. The CDR3 spans 13 residues. The CDR3 nucleotides are TGTGCCAGCAGCCCCTCGGGCGGGCAGCCCCAGCATTTT. Encoded protein: CASSPSGGQPQHF.

The DNA for the CDR3 is TGTGCCAGCAGCTTAGATCAGGGACTAGCGGGCCAGCAGTTCTTC. Its translation: CASSLDQGLAGQQFF. The J gene is TRBJ2-1, the V gene TRBV11-3; 12 bases agree with TRBD2. The CDR3 consists of 15 residues. With V trimmed by 0 bases and J by 11 bases, 5 bases remained unmatched. Looked up from germline, CDR1 is SGHNT and CDR2 is YENEEA.

In its sample, this clone was seen once. The rearrangement uses TRBV4-3 and TRBJ1-2, with 9 positions matching TRBD1. CDR1 and CDR2 from the germline V gene are LGHNA and YSLEER. There are 15 residues in the CDR3. The ends lost 2 bases at V and 6 bases at J; junction bases unmatched: 7. The CDR3 loop reads CASSQIAGQGDGYTF. CDR3 DNA: TGCGCCAGCAGCCAAATTGCGGGACAGGGTGATGGCTACACCTTC.

This chain links TRBV28 with TRBJ2-5; possible D gene TRBD2, 5 bases. CDR1 and CDR2 (germline): MDHEN, SYDVKM. CDR3 size: 16 residues. The V gene lost 3 bases and the J gene lost 5 bases, with 19 bases spanning the gap. The CDR3 sequence: CASSFGTRRGSETQYF. The CDR3 DNA sequence: TGTGCCAGCAGTTTCGGAACCCGTAGAGGGTCGGAGACCCAGTACTTC.

J is TRBJ1-3 and V is TRBV18, with unresolved D. The CDR3 runs to 15 residues. Germline CDR1 reads KGHSH; CDR2 reads LQKENI. Trimming took off 5 bases at V and 0 bases at J, with 11 bases between the two ends. The CDR3 bases are TGTGCCAGCTCAGCTACAGCTATCTCTGGAAACACCATATATTTT. This sequence encodes CASSATAISGNTIYF.

The chain employs TRBV9 and TRBJ1-2; a possible D gene is TRBD1 (5 bases). V lost 5 bases and J 5 bases, leaving 10 bases between the germline ends. This CDR3 has 12 residues. In germline, CDR1 is SGDLS, CDR2 YYNGEE. CDR3 loop: CASRVRQYGYTF. For the CDR3, the DNA is TGTGCCAGCAGAGTTAGACAGTATGGCTACACCTTC.

This chain joins TRBV6-5 and TRBJ2-7; tentatively, D is TRBD1 (6 bases). The CDR3 totals 14 residues. Germline V gene lookup returns CDR1 MNHEY and CDR2 SVGAGI. The ends were cut back, 6 bases at V and 3 bases at J, with 15 bases in the middle. The CDR3 nucleotides read TGTGCCAGCAGACGCCTTACAGGGAACTACGAGCAGTACTTC. Encoded protein: CASRRLTGNYEQYF.

The chain employs TRBV10-3 and TRBJ2-2, with 8 bases that match TRBD2. This CDR3 spans 19 amino acids. The junction had 13 bases not matched to a gene; V was cut back by 4 bases and J by 0 bases. The V gene's germline CDR1 is ENHRY and CDR2 SYGVKD. In DNA form, the CDR3 reads TGTGCCATCAGTGTTTACAGGGTATTAGCGGGACCGAACACCGGGGAGCTGTTTTTT. Translating it yields CAISVYRVLAGPNTGELFF.

The chain uses TRBV7-2 and TRBJ2-1, with D possibly being TRBD2 (6 bases). CDR3 size: 15 residues. Germline values: CDR1 SGHTA, CDR2 FQGNSA. The V gene lost 1 base and the J gene lost 7 bases, with 14 bases spanning the gap. The CDR3 DNA reads as TGTGCCAGCAGCTTAGTGCGGGGCCGGGTTAATGAGCAGTTCTTC. It codes for CASSLVRGRVNEQFF. The full variable domain, in which reference TRBV7-2 and TRBJ2-1 provide the parts outside the CDR3, is GAGVSQSPSNKVTEKGKDVELRCDPISGHTALYWYRQSLGQGLEFLIYFQGNSAPDKSGLPSDRFSAERTGGSVSTLTIQRTQQEDSAVYLCASSLVRGRVNEQFFGPGTRLTVL.

This chain joins TRBV10-3 and TRBJ2-2, with TRBD1 matching over 9 bases. V shed 6 bases, J shed 4 bases, and the junction held 6 bases outside the gene matches. This CDR3 comprises 15 residues. The V gene's germline CDR1 is ENHRY and CDR2 SYGVKD. CDR3 DNA sequence: TGTGCCATCAGGGAAGGGACAGGGACCACCGGGGAGCTGTTTTTT. This sequence encodes CAIREGTGTTGELFF.

This clone was seen a single time. The chain uses TRBV28 and TRBJ2-7; 10 nucleotides line up with TRBD2. CDR1 is MDHEN and CDR2 is SYDVKM in the germline V gene. The CDR3 consists of 15 residues. The trim removed 4 bases at V and 3 bases at J, leaving 6 bases unmatched. The CDR3 DNA reads TGTGCCAGCAGTTCGGCCGGGACTAGCGTCTACGAGCAGTACTTC. It is translated as CASSSAGTSVYEQYF. The full variable domain, its missing parts supplied by reference TRBV28 and TRBJ2-7, is DVKVTQSSRYLVKRTGEKVFLECVQDMDHENMFWYRQDPGLGLRLIYFSYDVKMKEKGDIPEGYSVSREKKERFSLILESASTNQTSMYLCASSSAGTSVYEQYFGPGTRLTVT.

The chain recombines TRBV7-9 with TRBJ2-7, with D perhaps being TRBD1 or TRBD2 (6 bases each). The CDR3 covers 14 residues. CDR1 and CDR2 (germline): SEHNR, FQNEAQ (reference sequence). V was shortened by 5 bases and J by 3 bases, with 14 bases between the two germline ends. CDR3 DNA: TGTGCCAGCAGCCCGCGGGACACCTTCTACGAGCAGTACTTC. This gives the protein CASSPRDTFYEQYF.

The chain couples TRBV7-6 to TRBJ2-1, with D perhaps matching TRBD1 (6 bases). From germline, CDR1 is SGHVS and CDR2 FNYEAQ. V dropped 1 base and J dropped 6 bases, with 10 bases sitting between them. The CDR3 runs 14 residues. The CDR3 is CASSLGTEGNEQFF. In DNA, the CDR3 is TGTGCCAGCAGCTTAGGGACAGAGGGCAATGAGCAGTTCTTC.

The chain uses TRBV5-4 and TRBJ1-4; 10 bases agree with TRBD1. The germline V gene has CDR1 SGHNT and CDR2 YYREEE (reference sequence). V was pared by 5 bases and J by 3 bases, with 4 bases of the junction left unmatched. The CDR3 runs to 15 residues. Written as DNA, the CDR3 is TGTGCCAGCAGATCAGGGACAGGGGCTAATGAAAAACTGTTTTTT. Translated: CASRSGTGANEKLFF.

The V gene is TRBV5-1, the J gene TRBJ2-5; 13 bases are a match to TRBD2. Trimming at V came to 4 bases and at J to 2 bases, leaving 5 bases not matched to a gene. The germline CDR1 and CDR2 sequences are SGHRS and YFSETQ. The CDR3 is made up of 16 amino acids. DNA of the CDR3: TGCGCCAGCAGCACCGGGACTAGCGGGAATCAAGAGACCCAGTACTTC. Protein: CASSTGTSGNQETQYF.

V gene TRBV6-5 combines with J gene TRBJ2-7, with 12 nucleotides matching TRBD1. J lost 6 bases, V lost 2 bases, and 2 bases had no gene match. The CDR3 consists of 14 residues. The V gene's germline CDR1 is MNHEY and CDR2 SVGAGI. CDR3 in amino acids: CASSYGTGGGEQYF. Here the CDR3 DNA reads TGTGCCAGCAGTTACGGGACAGGGGGCGGCGAGCAGTACTTC.

Many counts were recorded for this clone. The chain has TRBV23-1 and TRBJ2-7; tentative D call: TRBD1 (6 bases). TRBV23-1 is marked as an open reading frame, function uncertain. Trimming left V 3 bases short and J 3 bases short, with 15 bases between. The CDR3 is made up of 15 amino acids. The CDR3 coding sequence is TGCGCCAGCAGTCAGGGGGCAGGACGAAACTACGAGCAGTACTTC. It specifies CASSQGAGRNYEQYF.

The gene calls are TRBV5-1 and TRBJ2-5; unclear D gene. V dropped 0 bases and J dropped 0 bases, with 6 bases sitting between them. Germline V gene sequence: CDR1 SGHRS, CDR2 YFSETQ. CDR3 size: 14 residues. For the CDR3, the DNA is TGCGCCAGCAGCTTGGCCCTCTACCAAGAGACCCAGTACTTC. It yields the protein CASSLALYQETQYF.

V gene TRBV5-4 combines with J gene TRBJ2-5; weak D call: TRBD1 (6 bases). The V gene lost 4 bases and the J gene lost 4 bases, with 20 bases spanning the gap. In germline, CDR1 is SGHNT, CDR2 YYREEE (reference sequence). CDR3 size: 16 residues. Written as DNA, the CDR3 is TGTGCCAGCAGCCCCGGTGGCAGGGGCCAGGGAGAGACCCAGTACTTC. This encodes CASSPGGRGQGETQYF.

The chain uses TRBV7-2 and TRBJ2-1; 7 bases are shared with TRBD1. The CDR3 covers 16 residues. J was trimmed by 0 bases and V by 6 bases; bases with no gene match: 8. Germline CDR1 SGHTA, CDR2 FQGNSA. CDR3 bases: TGTGCCAGCAGTATCGACAGGGCGAGCTCCTACAATGAGCAGTTCTTC. It specifies CASSIDRASSYNEQFF.

This clone was observed once. The chain has TRBV5-6 and TRBJ1-1, with 8 bases aligning to TRBD1. V shed 3 bases and J 1 base; nucleotides not matched to a gene: 2. Germline CDR1 and CDR2: SGHDT and YYEEEE. The CDR3 loop spans 14 amino acids. Here the CDR3 reads CASSSGTGNTEAFF. Here the CDR3 DNA reads TGTGCCAGCAGCTCAGGGACAGGGAACACTGAAGCTTTCTTT.

The CDR3 DNA reads TGTGCCAGAAGCTTAGAGGGAGGGAATGAAAAACTGTTTTTT. Translating it yields CARSLEGGNEKLFF. V is TRBV5-3 and J is TRBJ1-4; D is ambiguous. TRBV5-3 is classed as an ORF, of uncertain function. V lost 2 bases, J lost 5 bases, and 10 bases lay in between. The CDR3 is made up of 14 amino acids.

This chain connects TRBV4-2 to TRBJ2-7, with 9 bases aligning to TRBD1. Germline V gene lookup returns CDR1 LGHNA and CDR2 YNFKEQ. CDR3 length: 20 residues. The V segment lost 0 bases and the J segment 1 base; nucleotides outside the gene matches: 16. CDR3 in amino acids: CASSQEGGTGRGEGSYEQYF. The CDR3 DNA is TGTGCCAGCAGCCAAGAAGGAGGGACAGGGAGGGGGGAAGGATCCTACGAGCAGTACTTC.

The rearrangement links TRBV2 to TRBJ2-5; weak D call: TRBD1 (5 bases). V gave up 5 bases and J gave up 4 bases, with 8 bases separating them. This CDR3 is built from 12 residues. Germline V gene sequence: CDR1 SNHLY, CDR2 FYNNEI. The DNA of the CDR3 is TGTGCCAGCAGTCCAGGGATAGAGACCCAGTACTTC. It codes for CASSPGIETQYF.